This T cell receptor beta chain was sequenced during a study of blood T cells in healthy people across ages. Study findings and constraints: Higher naive T cell percentage went strongly together with higher TCR beta diversity. The unknown donor CMV status may have confounded expanded clonotype changes.

It was with a sample-barcoded 5' primer and a J-beta primer mix that a second PCR of about 6 to 12 cycles was run. TCRdb processed the 5' RACE reads anew with MiXCR; each CDR3 protein has one entry. Here the sample spans about 800,000 distinct CDR3 sequences, 58% being singletons. This clonotype showed up just a few times. Its target is unknown. The individuals who served as donors were healthy Caucasians living in Russia, aged about 6 to 95. Trimming pared 3 bases from V and 5 bases from J, leaving 10 bases between. Germline CDR1 ENHRY, CDR2 SYGVKD. The CDR3 is 13 residues long. This clonotype was obtained from a man aged 25 to 45 in good health. The gene calls are TRBV10-3 and TRBJ2-5; possibly TRBD1 for D (6 bases). Sequenced: blood. The CDR3 bases are TGTGCCATCAGTGAACAGGGTAGGGAGACCCAGTACTTC. It encodes CAISEQGRETQYF.